Sequencing of this T cell receptor beta chain was carried out in a study of blood T cell repertoires in COVID-19. Study as a whole: Some COVID-19 samples were acute and others convalescent; all came from the United States, Italy and Spain. The cDNA or gDNA used as material had been derived from T cells, B-cell-depleted T cells, or PBMCs.

CDR1 is SGHRS and CDR2 is YFSETQ in the germline V gene. V shed 1 base and J 2 bases; nucleotides not matched to a gene: 6. CDR3 length: 16 residues. The authors' processing: Using reference gene primer amplification, nucleated cell counts were estimated. Assay: immunoSEQ multiplex PCR; the TCRdb copy retains only in-frame clones and omits some. D and trimming were read from the DNA, whereas the V and J calls and clone size are those reported in that table. The table has more than 250,000 clones, roughly 84% seen once. Sequenced sample: peripheral blood. V usage is TRBV5-1 and J usage is TRBJ2-3, with 8 bases that match TRBD2. The receptor comes from a man over 45 with active or convalescent COVID-19. The CDR3 DNA sequence: TGCGCCAGCAGCTTGATCGTAGCGGGAACCACAGATACGCAGTATTTT. This sequence encodes CASSLIVAGTTDTQYF.